What follows are 21 T cell receptor beta chains derived from one specimen sequenced in a study of blood T cell repertoires in COVID-19. Measured with immunoSEQ multiplex PCR; TCRdb has only the in-frame clones, and not every one. The sample has about 110,000 clones, about 88% seen once. The sample taken for sequencing was peripheral blood. Every receptor here comes from a human donor in a cohort sampled during active COVID-19.

This chain joins TRBV4-1 and TRBJ1-1; D is unclear. Germline-derived CDR1 and CDR2 are MGHRA and YSYEKL. Trimming removed 2 bases from V and 6 bases from J, with 10 bases in between. The CDR3 covers 13 residues. CDR3 sequence (DNA): TGCGCCAGCAGCCAAACCGGTGGGCCTGAAGCTTTCTTT. Translation: CASSQTGGPEAFF.

The rearrangement uses TRBV7-3 and TRBJ1-6, with 7 bases that match TRBD1. There are 13 residues in the CDR3. Per the germline V gene, CDR1 is SGHTA and CDR2 is FQGTGA. J lost 9 bases, V lost 5 bases, and 4 bases had no gene match. The CDR3 DNA sequence: TGTGCCAGCAGCCCACAGGGGCGTTCACCCCTCCACTTT. It translates to CASSPQGRSPLHF.

This rearrangement joins TRBV7-8 to TRBJ2-3; D is perhaps TRBD1 (6 bases). The CDR3 spans 16 residues. V lost 5 bases to trimming and J lost 2 bases, with 17 bases between them. Germline-derived CDR1 and CDR2 are SGHVS and FQNEAQ. For the CDR3, the DNA is TGTGCCAGCAGCCCCGGGACAAATTTTTTCACAGATACGCAGTATTTT. Its translation is CASSPGTNFFTDTQYF.

The V call is TRBV5-5, the J call TRBJ2-1; 13 positions agree with TRBD2. In germline, CDR1 is SGHKS, CDR2 YYEKEE (reference sequence). The CDR3 is 16 residues long. The junction had 8 bases not matched to a gene; V was cut back by 6 bases and J by 5 bases. The CDR3 sequence: CASTPGGTSGDNEQFF. For the CDR3, the DNA is TGTGCCAGCACCCCCGGGGGGACTAGCGGGGACAATGAGCAGTTCTTC.

The chain employs TRBV19 and TRBJ2-7, with 7 bases matching TRBD1. Germline lookup yields CDR1 LNHDA and CDR2 SQIVND (reference sequence). Germline trimming cut 4 bases from V and 3 bases from J; bases unmatched to any gene: 9. This CDR3 has 15 residues. CDR3 nucleotide sequence: TGTGCCAGTAGTACACTTACAGGGGATAGCTACGAGCAGTACTTC. Its translation: CASSTLTGDSYEQYF.

The V gene is TRBV6-6, the J gene TRBJ1-3; a possible D gene is TRBD1 (6 bases). This CDR3 is 15 amino acids long. CDR1 and CDR2 from the germline V gene are MNHNY and SVGAGI (reference sequence). V dropped 5 bases and J dropped 0 bases, with 11 bases sitting between them. The CDR3 DNA reads as TGTGCCAGCAGTAGGGACACGAGCTCTGGAAACACCATATATTTT. As protein: CASSRDTSSGNTIYF.

This chain links TRBV28 with TRBJ2-3; 14 bases line up with TRBD2. The trim removed 6 bases at V and 6 bases at J, leaving 8 bases unmatched. This CDR3 has 16 residues. Germline values: CDR1 MDHEN, CDR2 SYDVKM. CDR3 in amino acids: CASSSGTSGGWDTQYF. CDR3 in DNA: TGTGCCAGCAGCTCCGGGACTAGCGGGGGTTGGGATACGCAGTATTTT.

This clone has just a few counts. V is TRBV5-1 and J is TRBJ2-1; 7 bases are shared with TRBD1. Germline assignment: CDR1 SGHRS and CDR2 YFSETQ. The CDR3 loop spans 14 amino acids. The V and J ends lost 1 base and 4 bases, in that order; junction bases with no gene match: 2. CDR3 loop: CASSLTGQYNEQFF. For the CDR3, the DNA is TGCGCCAGCAGCTTGACGGGACAGTACAATGAGCAGTTCTTC.

This clone was seen a few times. The DNA for the CDR3 is TGTGCCAGTAGTTCCTACAGGGGCGGGAACACTGAAGCTTTCTTT. Its protein is CASSSYRGGNTEAFF. V gene TRBV19 combines with J gene TRBJ1-1, with 7 nucleotides matching TRBD1. Germline V CDR1 and CDR2: LNHDA, SQIVND (reference sequence). J was trimmed by 1 base and V by 5 bases; bases with no gene match: 7. The CDR3 length is 15 residues.

The chain combines TRBV21-1 with TRBJ1-5; no DNA check was done on the table's D call, TRBD1. TRBV21-1 is given as a pseudogene. There are 15 residues in the CDR3. The CDR3 DNA sequence: TGTGCCAGCAGCAAAACAGGGTTGTACAATCAGCCCCAGCATTTT. Protein product: CASSKTGLYNQPQHF.

The chain has TRBV6-6 and TRBJ1-2; 8 bases line up with TRBD1. This CDR3 is built from 17 residues. V lost 5 bases to trimming and J lost 4 bases; unmatched junction nucleotides: 15. CDR1 is MNHNY and CDR2 is SVGAGI in the germline V gene (reference sequence). The CDR3 reads CASSPPGRGQFFYGYTF. The DNA of the CDR3 is TGTGCCAGCAGTCCCCCCGGCAGGGGGCAATTTTTCTATGGCTACACCTTC.

The rearrangement joins TRBV11-2 to TRBJ2-3; TRBD2 might be the D (5 bases). This CDR3 has 13 residues. V was clipped by 2 bases and J by 6 bases, with 9 bases between them. Germline CDR1 is SGHAT and CDR2 is FQNNGV. CDR3 nucleotides: TGTGCCAGCAGCTTACTAGCAACTGATACGCAGTATTTT. This translates into CASSLLATDTQYF.

The chain is built from TRBV11-2 and TRBJ1-6; 8 bases fit TRBD1. V was pared by 5 bases and J by 10 bases, with 4 bases of the junction left unmatched. Germline V gives CDR1 SGHAT, CDR2 FQNNGV. CDR3 length equals 13 residues. For the CDR3, the DNA is TGTGCCAGCAGCCGGACAGGGACGTCACCCCTCCACTTT. It specifies CASSRTGTSPLHF.

CDR3 sequence (DNA): TGTGCCAGCAGCTTCCGTGGCAACTCCTACGAGCAGTACTTC. Translation gives CASSFRGNSYEQYF. The V call is TRBV5-4, the J call TRBJ2-7, with unresolved D. The length of the CDR3 is 14 residues. Looked up from germline, CDR1 is SGHNT and CDR2 is YYREEE (reference sequence). V lost 2 bases and J 0 bases, leaving 9 bases between the germline ends.

The chain employs TRBV18 and TRBJ1-1, with D perhaps matching TRBD1 (6 bases). The CDR3 sequence is 13 residues long. V was trimmed by 8 bases and J by 3 bases, leaving 13 bases between them. Looked up from germline, CDR1 is KGHSH and CDR2 is LQKENI. This CDR3 is CASAEGGDTEAFF. The CDR3 DNA is TGTGCCAGCGCGGAGGGGGGGGACACTGAAGCTTTCTTT.

V and J are TRBV15 and TRBJ1-1; unclear D gene. Germline V gene lookup returns CDR1 LNHNV and CDR2 YYDKDF (reference sequence). With 3 bases removed from V and 1 base from J, the gap between germline ends came to 9 bases. The CDR3 is 14 amino acids. Here the CDR3 DNA reads TGTGCCACCAGCAGGGGAGGAGGGAACACTGAAGCTTTCTTT. This gives the protein CATSRGGGNTEAFF.

Comment on this clone: The same CDR3 is also encoded by other DNA sequences in this sample. The CDR3 sequence is CASSLGGQGNTGELFF. The CDR3 DNA sequence: TGTGCCAGCAGCTTAGGGGGACAGGGAAATACCGGGGAGCTGTTTTTT. This chain joins TRBV7-2 and TRBJ2-2; TRBD1 aligns across 9 bases. The J segment lost 5 bases and the V segment lost 1 base, leaving 5 bases of the junction unmatched. From germline, CDR1 is SGHTA and CDR2 FQGNSA. The CDR3 sequence is 16 residues long.

The CDR3 region is CASSPRGSTNEKLFF. The CDR3 DNA sequence: TGTGCCAGCAGTCCCAGGGGGTCAACTAATGAAAAACTGTTTTTT. The gene calls are TRBV13 and TRBJ1-4; 7 bases match TRBD1. The V and J ends lost 6 bases and 0 bases, in that order; junction bases with no gene match: 4. There are 15 residues in the CDR3. Germline CDR1 reads PRHDT; CDR2 reads FYEKMQ (reference sequence).

V and J are TRBV6-5 and TRBJ2-5, with a weak D call TRBD1 (6 bases). There are 15 residues in the CDR3. The V gene lost 6 bases and the J gene lost 5 bases, with 19 bases spanning the gap. Looked up from germline, CDR1 is MNHEY and CDR2 is SVGAGI. This CDR3 is CASRINTGMRETQYF. CDR3 DNA sequence: TGTGCCAGCAGGATTAACACAGGGATGCGGGAGACCCAGTACTTC.

V and J are TRBV3-1 (or the pseudogene TRBV3-2) and TRBJ2-7; the match to TRBD1 covers 9 bases. The CDR3 consists of 13 residues. Germline trimming cut 9 bases from V and 5 bases from J; bases unmatched to any gene: 8. Germline-derived CDR1 and CDR2 are LGHDT and YNNKEL (reference sequence). The CDR3 loop is CASRTGGSNEQYF. CDR3 bases: TGTGCCAGTCGAACAGGGGGCTCGAACGAGCAGTACTTC.

V and J are TRBV9 and TRBJ2-7; TRBD1 matches at 7 bases. V lost 4 bases to trimming and J lost 3 bases; unmatched junction nucleotides: 7. Germline loops: CDR1 SGDLS, CDR2 YYNGEE. CDR3 length equals 14 residues. The CDR3 coding sequence is TGTGCCAGCAGCCCCTCCGGGACAGTCTACGAGCAGTACTTC. Translation: CASSPSGTVYEQYF.